Listed below are T cell receptor beta chains from one sample, sequenced in a study of radiation and T cells in renal cell carcinoma. Produced via immunoSEQ multiplex PCR; TCRdb's table is partial and in-frame only. The sample has 15,000 to 20,000 clones, roughly 60% seen once. The sequencing here drew on tumor tissue, taken from a patient whose treatment was nephrectomy without radiotherapy. All receptors come from a man aged 50-60 years with renal cell carcinoma. The CDR3 runs from the conserved cysteine through the conserved F or W. D genes are given only for firm matches. For some rows the clone size is stated as once, few or many, or as a class when expanded; others skip it.

j_call	d_call	v_call	clone_size	cdr3_nt	cdr3_aa
TRBJ2-1	-	TRBV19	-	TGTGCCAGTAGTATAGTCACGAGAAATGAGCAGTTCTTC	CASSIVTRNEQFF
TRBJ2-7	-	TRBV13	-	TGTGCCAGCAGCTTAGGCGGGGGACAGATAGCTACCGAGCAGTACTTC	CASSLGGGQIATEQYF
TRBJ1-2	-	TRBV4-2	few	TGTGCCAGCAGCCAAGATGGGCGAGGGTACGTGGACTATGGCTACACCTTC	CASSQDGRGYVDYGYTF
TRBJ1-6	TRBD1	TRBV5-1	-	TGCGCCAGCAGCCCCCGGACAGGATCGGATTCACCCCTCCACTTT	CASSPRTGSDSPLHF
TRBJ1-5	-	TRBV6-4	-	TGTGCCAGCAGTGACCTGGGGGCCGGGCCCCAGCATTTT	CASSDLGAGPQHF
TRBJ1-1	TRBD1	TRBV15	-	TGTGCCACCAGCAATCTCTCAGGGGGCAGGGCGGCTGAAGCTTTCTTT	CATSNLSGGRAAEAFF
TRBJ1-2	-	TRBV18	-	TGTGCCAGCTCACCTTACAGGGATGTCTATGGCTACACCTTC	CASSPYRDVYGYTF
TRBJ1-2	-	TRBV7-2	-	TGTGCCAGCAGCTACAGGGATTACGGCTACACCTTC	CASSYRDYGYTF
TRBJ2-7	-	TRBV11-2	-	TGTGCCAGCAGTTTCTCCAGCCGTACCTACGAGCAGTACTTC	CASSFSSRTYEQYF
TRBJ2-2	-	TRBV9	-	TGTGCCAGCAGCGACGCACTCACCGGGGAGCTGTTTTTT	CASSDALTGELFF
TRBJ1-3	-	TRBV11-2	many	TGTGCCAGCAGCTTAGCCTCAGGGATGAACACCATATATTTT	CASSLASGMNTIYF
TRBJ1-6	-	TRBV15	many	TGTGCCACCAGCAGGGGCCCTAATAATTCACCCCTCCACTTT	CATSRGPNNSPLHF
TRBJ2-6	-	TRBV5-8	-	TGTGCCAGCTCCGGTAGCTCTGGGGCCAACGTCCTGACTTTC	CASSGSSGANVLTF
TRBJ2-7	-	TRBV19	-	TGTGCCAGTAGTCAAGATCCGAGCTCCTACGAGCAGTACTTC	CASSQDPSSYEQYF
TRBJ2-1	TRBD1	TRBV7-9	-	TGTGCCAGCAGCTCCGACAGGGCTTTCAATGAGCAGTTCTTC	CASSSDRAFNEQFF
TRBJ2-3	-	TRBV9	-	TGTGCCAGCAGCGTAGCTTGGGGTTTTGGGGGCACCACAGATACGCAGTATTTT	CASSVAWGFGGTTDTQYF
TRBJ2-1	-	TRBV6-5	-	TGTGCCAGCAGTTACTCGAGCCCTCAGGGCAGTGGTGAGCAGTTCTTC	CASSYSSPQGSGEQFF
TRBJ2-7	-	TRBV13	once	TGTGCCAGCAGCTTACTGCAGGGGAACTACGAGCAGTACTTC	CASSLLQGNYEQYF
TRBJ1-5	TRBD1	TRBV7-8	-	TGTGCCAGCAGCCCCGACAGGGCAGGTAATCAGCCCCAGCATTTT	CASSPDRAGNQPQHF
TRBJ1-4	-	TRBV5-1	-	TGCGCCAGCAGCACCATAGCAACTAATGAAAAACTGTTTTTT	CASSTIATNEKLFF
TRBJ1-1	-	TRBV18	-	TGTGCCAGCTCACCAGAGACACCCGCTATGAACACTGAAGCTTTCTTT	CASSPETPAMNTEAFF
TRBJ1-1	-	TRBV5-4	few	TGTGCCAGCAGCTTGACAGTGAACACTGAAGCTTTCTTT	CASSLTVNTEAFF
TRBJ2-7	-	TRBV5-4	-	TGTGCCAGCAGGGCCGACTACGAGCAGTACTTC	CASRADYEQYF
TRBJ1-3	-	TRBV29-1	-	TGCAGCGTTGAGAACTGGGAAAACACCATATATTTT	CSVENWENTIYF
TRBJ1-2	TRBD1	TRBV4-3	-	TGCGCCAGCAGCCCCCGGGACAGGGGGCCTCCAGTGTATGGCTACACCTTC	CASSPRDRGPPVYGYTF
TRBJ1-6	-	TRBV5-5	-	TGTGCCAGCAGCTTGGGAAATACCGGGACATCCGCCCTCCACTTT	CASSLGNTGTSALHF
TRBJ2-2	TRBD2	TRBV7-6	-	TGTGCCAGCAGCTTCCCTAGCGGGGGAAATACCGGGGAGCTGTTTTTT	CASSFPSGGNTGELFF
TRBJ2-3	-	TRBV7-2	-	TGTGCCAGCAGCTTAGAGGGGTCTCGGAGCACAGATACGCAGTATTTT	CASSLEGSRSTDTQYF
TRBJ1-2	-	TRBV2	few	TGTGCCAGCAGTCTTACTTGGGATGTGGATGGCTACACCTTC	CASSLTWDVDGYTF
TRBJ1-2	-	TRBV2	-	TGTGCCAGCAGTGAAGCAGGGACCTATGGCTACACCTTC	CASSEAGTYGYTF
TRBJ2-1	TRBD2	TRBV13	-	TGTGCCAGCAGCTCTTTAGCGGGGGGGCTTAATGAGCAGTTCTTC	CASSSLAGGLNEQFF
TRBJ2-1	-	TRBV5-5	-	TGTGCCAGCAAGGGGGGTCTAAGGGTCCAGCAGTTCTTC	CASKGGLRVQQFF
TRBJ1-2	TRBD1	TRBV9	few	TGTGCCAGCAGCCCCGGAACAGGGGGAGTGCGTGGCTACACCTTC	CASSPGTGGVRGYTF
TRBJ1-5	-	TRBV9	-	TGTGCCAGCAGCGTACCACAGCCCCAGCATTTT	CASSVPQPQHF
TRBJ2-5	-	TRBV5-4	-	TGTGCCAGCAGCTTGGTAAGGGCGGAGACCCAGTACTTC	CASSLVRAETQYF
TRBJ1-1	TRBD1	TRBV7-9	-	TGTGCCAGCAGCTCATATTGGGACAGGGGAGGCACTGAAGCTTTCTTT	CASSSYWDRGGTEAFF
TRBJ2-7	-	TRBV2	many	TGTGCCAGCAGTTACGGGGGGCCGGGCTACGAGCAGTACTTC	CASSYGGPGYEQYF
TRBJ2-3	-	TRBV2	-	TGTGCCAGCAGCCGCATCGGGTCCACAGATACGCAGTATTTT	CASSRIGSTDTQYF
TRBJ2-2	TRBD2	TRBV2	-	TGTGCCAGCAGTGGGTCCCTAGCGGGAGTAATCGGGGAGCTGTTTTTT	CASSGSLAGVIGELFF
TRBJ2-5	TRBD1	TRBV28	-	TGTGCCAGCAGTTCGGATCGGACAGGGGGTACGGAGACCCAGTACTTC	CASSSDRTGGTETQYF
TRBJ1-2	-	TRBV6-5	few	TGTGCCAGCAGTACCGGTTATGGCTATGGCTACACCTTC	CASSTGYGYGYTF
TRBJ2-7	-	TRBV7-2	-	TGTGCCAGCACCTCGAGGGGGGCGCCCTTTGTCTACGAGCAGTACTTC	CASTSRGAPFVYEQYF
TRBJ2-5	-	TRBV5-1	-	TGCGCCAGCACAGCCGACTCCGGGACCCAAGAGACCCAGTACTTC	CASTADSGTQETQYF
TRBJ1-3	TRBD1	TRBV27	-	TGTGCCAGCAGTGCCCGACAGGGGAACACCATATATTTT	CASSARQGNTIYF
TRBJ1-6	TRBD1	TRBV12-5	few	TGTGCTAGTGGTACTCACCTGACAGGGGTCAGTTCACCCCTCCACTTT	CASGTHLTGVSSPLHF
TRBJ2-7	-	TRBV30	-	TGTGCCTGGAGTGACCCACCAAGACTCTACGAGCAGTACTTC	CAWSDPPRLYEQYF